These T cell receptor beta chains were read from a single sample in a study of T cell repertoires in cytomegalovirus infection. Each CDR3 protein gets one entry after TCRdb re-called the reads with MiXCR. The sample has fewer than 550,000 distinct CDR3 sequences; about 33% are singletons. Sequenced: PBMCs. The source of these receptors is a human donor in good health (CMV status not recorded). Some clones in this sample may be carry-over from other donors' samples. Each CDR3 is given with its conserved first and last residue. Fields, in order: V gene, CDR3 protein.

>TRBV25-1
CASSEFGGTHENTGELFF
>TRBV7-6
CASSLGSSGNTIYF
>TRBV12-3/TRBV12-4
CASSPQTGLDLTDTQYF
>TRBV11-2
CASSLGGSYSNQPQHF
>TRBV7-2
CASSPGLAGGQFREQFF
>TRBV9
CASSVARTNTEAFF
>TRBV6-4
CASSILAGSYNEQFF
>TRBV20-1
CSATGLLLRGTGELFF
>TRBV28
CASSLWAGQGNQPQHF
>TRBV20-1
CSAKGQDETEAFF
>TRBV12-3/TRBV12-4
CASSPGQGSTEAFF
>TRBV7-2
CASSVTGGRTGELFF
>TRBV7-2
CASSLVPKPIYSGNTRYF
>TRBV3-1
CASSHWTRGTGELFF
>TRBV20-1
CSATGAGYEQYF
>TRBV6-1
CASSDQGPNYGYTF
>TRBV6-8
CASSYPGLADTQYF
>TRBV25-1
CASSETATSEAFF
>TRBV11-2
CASSRPWGYTF
>TRBV7-2
CASSSSEETQYF
>TRBV6-1
CAILPGGAGETQYF
>TRBV7-2
CASSLDGGFSGDTF
>TRBV2
CASSEALEEQFF
>TRBV6-6
CASSVDGGANYGYTF
>TRBV12-3/TRBV12-4
CASSSGTLAQPQHF
>TRBV19
CASSILLDRDYGYTF
>TRBV7-4
CASSFAGGSPRSIYTGELFF
>TRBV5-8
CASSESWRSSSYNEQFF
>TRBV6-8
CASSPRRGPYEQYF
>TRBV7-9
CASSWEGQGQPKHF
>TRBV7-2
CASSSPGTAGANVLTF
>TRBV4-1
CASSQGEGAAGANVLTF
>TRBV6-1
CAASGGHTDTQYF
>TRBV7-9
CASTLGGVQETQYF
>TRBV27
CASSLLGTSGVVNEQFF
>TRBV6-2/TRBV6-3
CASSRTSGGGETQYF
>TRBV4-3
CASSQGGRQADYGYTF
>TRBV6-5
CASSYTQGYYEQYF
>TRBV7-9
CASSRPTDSVAKNIQYF
>TRBV6-9
CASSRPPTGSYEQYF
>TRBV6-2/TRBV6-3
CASSPVANPSGTIDTQYF
>TRBV12-3/TRBV12-4
CASRAGNTRSEQFF
>TRBV7-2
CASSLKRGVSEQYF
>TRBV2
CASSESRGVPSNYEQYF
>TRBV7-3
CASSLTAGSDTQYF
>TRBV7-2
CASSRKGDSPLHF
>TRBV5-5
CASRSGATKPNYGYTF
>TRBV12-5
CASGLGQGNTEAFF
>TRBV7-8
CASSPRAGTDATGELFF
>TRBV27
CASSSFRAGELFF
>TRBV5-5
CASSIRTGVEETQYF
>TRBV25-1
CASSDPTQGAVEKLFF
>TRBV19
CASSFGQAADTGELFF